This T cell receptor (beta chain) was sequenced for a study of CD4 T cells in relation to SARS-CoV-2 and coronaviruses. Overall study: Shared crossreactive spike epitopes were mapped to their HLA restriction.

Some clones are missing from TCRdb's copy, which holds only in-frame ones; the method was immunoSEQ multiplex PCR. The profile shows 35,000 to 40,000 clones, over 75% of them singletons. J was trimmed by 6 bases and V by 2 bases; bases with no gene match: 0. The CDR3 is 14 amino acids. CDR1 SEHNR and CDR2 FQNEAQ come from the germline V gene (reference sequence). Material: memory CD4+ T cells from PBMCs. This sequence originates from an adult with COVID-19. This chain connects TRBV7-9 to TRBJ2-3, with TRBD2 matching 12 bases. As DNA, the CDR3 is TGTGCCAGCAGCTTAACTAGCGGGAGGGATACGCAGTATTTT. As protein: CASSLTSGRDTQYF.